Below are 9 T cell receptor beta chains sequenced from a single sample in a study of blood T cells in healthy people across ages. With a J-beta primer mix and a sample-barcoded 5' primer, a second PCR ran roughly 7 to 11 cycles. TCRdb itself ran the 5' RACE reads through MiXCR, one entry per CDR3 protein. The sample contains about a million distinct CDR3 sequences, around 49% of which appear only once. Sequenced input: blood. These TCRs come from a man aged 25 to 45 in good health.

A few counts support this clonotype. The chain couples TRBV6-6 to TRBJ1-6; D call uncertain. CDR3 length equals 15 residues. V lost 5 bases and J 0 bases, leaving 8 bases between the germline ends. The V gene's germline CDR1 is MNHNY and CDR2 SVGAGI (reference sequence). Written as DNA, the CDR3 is TGTGCCAGCAGTCTTGCAAGCTCCTATAATTCACCCCTCCACTTT. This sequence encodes CASSLASSYNSPLHF.

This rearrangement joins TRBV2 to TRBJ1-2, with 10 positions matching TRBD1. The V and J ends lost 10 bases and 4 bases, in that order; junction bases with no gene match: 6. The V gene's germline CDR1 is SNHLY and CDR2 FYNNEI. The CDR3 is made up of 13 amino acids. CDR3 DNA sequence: TGTGCCATCAGGGACAGGGGCCGCTATGGCTACACCTTC. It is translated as CAIRDRGRYGYTF.

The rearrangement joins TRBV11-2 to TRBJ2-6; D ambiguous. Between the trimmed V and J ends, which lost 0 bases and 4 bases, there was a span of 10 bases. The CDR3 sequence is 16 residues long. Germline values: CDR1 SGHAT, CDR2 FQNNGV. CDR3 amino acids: CASSLDPGPGANVLTF. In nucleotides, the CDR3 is TGTGCCAGCAGCTTAGACCCGGGCCCCGGGGCCAACGTCCTGACTTTC.

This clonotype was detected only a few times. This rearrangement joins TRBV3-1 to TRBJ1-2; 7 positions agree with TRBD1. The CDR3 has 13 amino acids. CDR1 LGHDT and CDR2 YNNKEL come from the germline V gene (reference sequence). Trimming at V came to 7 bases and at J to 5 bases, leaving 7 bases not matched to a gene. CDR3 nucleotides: TGTGCCAGCAAGCAGGGGGGTCCGTATGGCTACACCTTC. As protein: CASKQGGPYGYTF.

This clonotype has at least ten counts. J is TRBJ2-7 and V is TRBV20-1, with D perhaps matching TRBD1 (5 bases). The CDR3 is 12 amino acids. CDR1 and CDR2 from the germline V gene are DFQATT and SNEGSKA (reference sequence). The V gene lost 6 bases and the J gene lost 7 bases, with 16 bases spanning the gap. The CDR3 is CSATHINREQYF. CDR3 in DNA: TGCAGTGCGACACATATCAACAGGGAGCAGTACTTC.

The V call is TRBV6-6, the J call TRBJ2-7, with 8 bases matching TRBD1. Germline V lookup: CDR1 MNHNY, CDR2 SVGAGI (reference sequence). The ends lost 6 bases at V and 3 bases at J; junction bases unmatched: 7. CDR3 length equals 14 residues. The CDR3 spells CASRSGTGLYEQYF. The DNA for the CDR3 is TGTGCCAGCAGGTCCGGGACAGGCCTCTACGAGCAGTACTTC.

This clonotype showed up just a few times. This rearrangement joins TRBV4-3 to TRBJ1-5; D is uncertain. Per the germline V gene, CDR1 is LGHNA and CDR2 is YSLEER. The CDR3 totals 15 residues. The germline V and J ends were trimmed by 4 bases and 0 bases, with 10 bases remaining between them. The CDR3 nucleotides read TGCGCCAGCAGCCGGGAGTGGAATAGCAATCAGCCCCAGCATTTT. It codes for CASSREWNSNQPQHF.

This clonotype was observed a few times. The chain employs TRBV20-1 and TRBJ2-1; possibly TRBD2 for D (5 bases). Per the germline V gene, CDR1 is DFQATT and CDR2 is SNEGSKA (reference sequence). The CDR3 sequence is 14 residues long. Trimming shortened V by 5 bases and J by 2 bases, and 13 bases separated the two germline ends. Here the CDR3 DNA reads TGCAGTGCTTTATCGGGGATGGCCTACAATGAGCAGTTCTTC. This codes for CSALSGMAYNEQFF.

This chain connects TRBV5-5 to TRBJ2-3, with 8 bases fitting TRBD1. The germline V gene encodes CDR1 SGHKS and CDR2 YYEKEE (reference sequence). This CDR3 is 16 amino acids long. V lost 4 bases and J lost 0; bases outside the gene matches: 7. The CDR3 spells CASSAPTGASTDTQYF. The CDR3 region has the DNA TGTGCCAGCAGCGCCCCGACAGGGGCCAGCACAGATACGCAGTATTTT. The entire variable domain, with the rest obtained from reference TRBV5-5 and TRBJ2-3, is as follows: DAGVTQSPTHLIKTRGQQVTLRCSPISGHKSVSWYQQVLGQGPQFIFQYYEKEERGRGNFPDRFSARQFPNYSSELNVNALLLGDSALYLCASSAPTGASTDTQYFGPGTRLTVL.